Listed below are T cell receptor beta chains from one sample, sequenced in a study of OX40 agonist ivuxolimab in advanced cancers. The method was immunoSEQ multiplex PCR; TCRdb's version includes in-frame clones alone and lacks a portion of them. The sample gives around 72,000 clones, approximately 89% of which show up once; about 2.4% is in the top ten. Sequenced material: CD4+ or CD8+ T cells sorted from blood, taken in a trial of the OX40 agonist ivuxolimab. The source is an adult with an advanced solid tumor such as melanoma, head and neck, liver or kidney cancer. Both conserved end residues are part of each CDR3. The D gene is left open where the match is weak. Only part of the rows carry a size: once, few, many, or a class if the clone is expanded.

v_gene	j_gene	d_gene	abundance	CDR3nt	CDR3aa
TRBV30	TRBJ2-1	.	.	TGTGCCTGGAGCGAAATTAATGAGCAGTTCTTC	CAWSEINEQFF
TRBV28	TRBJ1-1	.	.	TGTGCCAGCAGTTTTGAGGGGAACGGAAGGAACACTGAAGCTTTCTTT	CASSFEGNGRNTEAFF
TRBV19	TRBJ2-1	TRBD2	.	TGTGCCAGTAGGACTAGCGGGAACAATGAGCAGTTCTTC	CASRTSGNNEQFF
TRBV7-2	TRBJ2-7	TRBD2	.	TGTGCCAGCAGCCGACGTATTAGCGGGAGACGGGTCGAGCAGTACTTC	CASSRRISGRRVEQYF
TRBV5-5	TRBJ1-1	TRBD1	.	TGTGCCAGCAGCTCCCGGGACAGGGTACTTACGAACACTGAAGCTTTCTTT	CASSSRDRVLTNTEAFF
TRBV18	TRBJ1-1	.	few	TGTGCCAGCTCTGCCCGTGATAGCAGGGCTTTCTTT	CASSARDSRAFF
TRBV7-9	TRBJ2-2	.	.	TGTGCCAGCAGCTCATTACAGAACACCGGGGAGCTGTTTTTT	CASSSLQNTGELFF
TRBV7-2	TRBJ1-4	.	.	TGTGCCAGCAGCGGAGACAGTGGGTTGAATGAAAAACTGTTTTTT	CASSGDSGLNEKLFF
TRBV29-1	TRBJ1-1	.	.	TGCAGCGTTGGGGGTACTTTGGGGACCATGAACACTGAAGCTTTCTTT	CSVGGTLGTMNTEAFF
TRBV6-1	TRBJ1-6	.	once	TGTGCCAGCACCCGAGGACGTTCTAATTCACCCCTCCACTTT	CASTRGRSNSPLHF
TRBV5-4	TRBJ2-5	TRBD1	.	TGTGCCAGCAGGGGGGACAGTGAGACCCAGTACTTC	CASRGDSETQYF
TRBV19	TRBJ1-5	TRBD1	.	TGTGCCAGTAGTTATCAGGGGGCTATAGGCAATCAGCCCCAGCATTTT	CASSYQGAIGNQPQHF
TRBV19	TRBJ1-2	.	.	TGTGCCAGTAGTATATCGTCGTCGGGGGGCTACACCTTC	CASSISSSGGYTF
TRBV18	TRBJ1-5	TRBD1	.	TGTGCCAGCTCACCTCCGGGACAGGGAACGAATCAGCCCCAGCATTTT	CASSPPGQGTNQPQHF
TRBV6-5	TRBJ2-5	TRBD2	.	TGTGCCAGCAGTTACTCGTGGAGCGGGGGGGAGACCCAGTACTTC	CASSYSWSGGETQYF
TRBV5-1	TRBJ1-2	.	.	TGCGCCAGCAGCGTCAACAGGGAGAACTATGGCTACACCTTC	CASSVNRENYGYTF
TRBV6-6	TRBJ1-3	.	.	TGTGCCAGCAGTAAGGGGGGATTCTCTGGAAACACCATATATTTT	CASSKGGFSGNTIYF
TRBV28	TRBJ1-5	.	.	TGTGCCAGCAGTTTCCCAACAACGTCGGGGATCGTCAGCAATCAGCCCCAGCATTTT	CASSFPTTSGIVSNQPQHF
TRBV10-1	TRBJ2-7	TRBD2	.	TGCGCCAGCAGTGAGTCCAGACTAGCGGGAGGGCACCCCGAGCAGTACTTC	CASSESRLAGGHPEQYF
TRBV5-1	TRBJ1-2	TRBD1	.	TGCGCCAGCAGCTGGGACAGGGAGTCTCCAAGCTACACCTTC	CASSWDRESPSYTF
TRBV28	TRBJ1-5	TRBD1	.	TGTGCCAGCAGTTCCAGGGGGCTTGGCAATCAGCCCCAGCATTTT	CASSSRGLGNQPQHF
TRBV6-5	TRBJ1-2	TRBD1	.	TGTGCCAGCAGCGGACAGGGTGGAGGCTACACCTTC	CASSGQGGGYTF
TRBV28	TRBJ1-2	.	.	TGTGCCAGCAGTCCCCTCGGCAGGGAGGCTAACTATGGCTACACCTTC	CASSPLGREANYGYTF
TRBV11-2	TRBJ1-1	.	.	TGTGCCAGCAGCTCGACAGGAGCTGAAGCTTTCTTT	CASSSTGAEAFF
TRBV7-2	TRBJ2-2	TRBD1	.	TGTGCCAGTTCACTCGGGACAGGGAACACCGGGGAGCTGTTTTTT	CASSLGTGNTGELFF
TRBV6-6	TRBJ1-1	.	.	TGTGCCAGTTTTGGGAGTATGGGGGGCACTGAAGCTTTCTTT	CASFGSMGGTEAFF
TRBV4-2	TRBJ2-7	TRBD2	once	TGTGCCAGCAGCCAAGATCCGGGGGGGGCCTTGGGAGAGCAGTACTTC	CASSQDPGGALGEQYF
TRBV2	TRBJ1-2	.	few	TGTGCCAGCAGTGAACCGTATGGCTACACCTTC	CASSEPYGYTF
TRBV5-1	TRBJ2-7	TRBD1	.	TGCGCCAGCAACGTGGGACAGGGGAAGGGGGAGCAGTACTTC	CASNVGQGKGEQYF
TRBV11-3	TRBJ2-1	.	.	TGTGCCAGCAGCTTAGAGGCAGAAAGCAATGAGCAGTTCTTC	CASSLEAESNEQFF
TRBV18	TRBJ2-5	.	once	TGTGCCAGCTCACCGGCTGGGTTGGAGACCCAGTACTTC	CASSPAGLETQYF
TRBV7-8	TRBJ2-3	TRBD2	.	TGTGCCAGCAGCTTAGGGGGCGCGGGGGGCCCAGATACGCAGTATTTT	CASSLGGAGGPDTQYF
TRBV4-2	TRBJ2-7	.	.	TGTGCCAGCAGCCCCCTATCTGGGGTCGGACGGGGGACCTACGAGCAGTACTTC	CASSPLSGVGRGTYEQYF
TRBV15	TRBJ2-2	TRBD2	.	TGTGCCACCAGCAGAGTAGGCGGGGGAAACACCGGGGAGCTGTTTTTT	CATSRVGGGNTGELFF
TRBV7-8	TRBJ2-5	TRBD2	.	TGTGCCAGCAGCCCTGGGACTAGCGAAGGGACCCAGTACTTC	CASSPGTSEGTQYF
TRBV11-3	TRBJ2-7	TRBD2	.	TGTGCCAGCAGCTTAGAGGTAGCGGGGACCTACGAGCAGTACTTC	CASSLEVAGTYEQYF
TRBV6-1	TRBJ2-7	.	.	TGTGCCAGCAGTGAACCCCCCCACAGGGCCAACGAGCAGTACTTC	CASSEPPHRANEQYF
TRBV5-4	TRBJ2-1	.	.	TGTGCCAGCAGCTCCCGGGACTCCCACAATGAGCAGTTCTTC	CASSSRDSHNEQFF
TRBV11-2	TRBJ2-7	TRBD1	.	TGTGCCAGCAGCCTACGACAGGGGGGCGAGCAGTACTTC	CASSLRQGGEQYF
TRBV9	TRBJ1-2	TRBD1	.	TGTGCCAGCAGCGTAGGTGGACAGGGGGAGGATGGCTACACCTTC	CASSVGGQGEDGYTF
TRBV18	TRBJ1-5	.	.	TGTGCCAGCTCACCACAAGGGGGAGGGTCGGGCTCTCCCGATCAGCCCCAGCATTTT	CASSPQGGGSGSPDQPQHF
TRBV6-1	TRBJ1-1	.	.	TGTGCCAGCACCCCCGGGGCGGGGGCCCCTGAAGCTTTCTTT	CASTPGAGAPEAFF
TRBV10-1	TRBJ2-7	.	.	TGCGCCAGCAGTGAGTCGGGGGCTCCCCGTTGGTACTTC	CASSESGAPRWYF
TRBV19	TRBJ1-1	.	.	TGTGCCGGGTCAATGAAGAGGGTAAACACTGAAGCTTTCTTT	CAGSMKRVNTEAFF
TRBV30	TRBJ2-2	TRBD2	.	TGTGCCTGGACTGGGATAGCGGGGGGTAGTGGGGAGCTGTTTTTT	CAWTGIAGGSGELFF
TRBV19	TRBJ1-2	TRBD1	.	TGTGCCAGTAGCGCTGACAGGGACTACTATGGCTACACCTTC	CASSADRDYYGYTF
TRBV6-1	TRBJ1-2	.	few	TGTGCCAGCAGCGCAAAACGAGACTACACCTTC	CASSAKRDYTF
TRBV18	TRBJ2-5	.	.	TGTGCCAGCTCACCAAGGGGGGACCAAGAGACCCAGTACTTC	CASSPRGDQETQYF
TRBV15	TRBJ2-1	TRBD1	.	TGTGCCACCAGCAGAGACCGGACAGGGCCTCAGTACAATGAGCAGTTCTTC	CATSRDRTGPQYNEQFF
TRBV5-1	TRBJ2-5	.	.	TGCGCCAGCAGCCCTGGACCTCCGGAGACCCAGTACTTC	CASSPGPPETQYF
TRBV5-1	TRBJ2-7	TRBD2	.	TGCGCCAGCAGCTTGGAATGGACTAGCGGGAGAGGTTATACCTACGAGCAGTACTTC	CASSLEWTSGRGYTYEQYF
TRBV5-5	TRBJ2-7	.	.	TGTGCCAGCAGCAACCGGGACCAAGAGCAGTACTTC	CASSNRDQEQYF
TRBV11-2	TRBJ2-3	TRBD2	.	TGTGCCAGCAGCTTAGTGGCTAGCGGGAACCTTCCAGATACGCAGTATTTT	CASSLVASGNLPDTQYF
TRBV7-2	TRBJ1-3	.	.	TGTGCCAGCAGCTTAGATCCCTCTGGAAACACCATATATTTT	CASSLDPSGNTIYF
TRBV7-9	TRBJ2-1	TRBD2	.	TGTGCCAGCAGCCTAGGACTAGCCGGGACGGGTGAGCAGTTCTTC	CASSLGLAGTGEQFF
TRBV18	TRBJ2-7	.	.	TGTGCCAGCTCATCTGACAGGTACGAGCAGTACTTC	CASSSDRYEQYF
TRBV18	TRBJ2-1	.	.	TGTGCCAGCTCACCACCCGTACCCCCCTACAATGAGCAGTTCTTC	CASSPPVPPYNEQFF
TRBV7-2	TRBJ2-3	.	.	TGTGCCAGCAGCTTAGAGGGGGGTTTCCTCACAGATACACAGTATTTT	CASSLEGGFLTDTQYF
TRBV4-1	TRBJ1-4	.	.	TGCGCCAGCAGCCACGGAAACGTAGGAGAAAAACTGTTTTTT	CASSHGNVGEKLFF